Listed below are T cell receptor beta chains from one sample, sequenced in a study of T-cell reconstitution after alpha-beta-depleted transplantation in children. TCRdb reanalysed the PCR reads using MiXCR and keeps one entry per CDR3 protein. The top ten hold 25% to 30% of the sample, which has roughly 4,000 distinct CDR3 sequences, 9.5% to 15% seen once. Source: PBMCs, mostly from graft donor cells, taken 60 days after TCRalphabeta/CD19-depleted stem cell transplant. Receptor source: a male patient under 10 years old who had a stem cell transplant for acute lymphoblastic leukemia, so the T cells may come from the graft donor. Both conserved end residues are part of each CDR3. Fields, in order: V gene, D gene, clone size, J gene, CDR3 protein, CDR3 DNA. A D gene is named only where the DNA matches it firmly. Clone sizes are given selectively: once, few, many, or a class where the clone is expanded.

TRBV11-2,.,many,TRBJ2-3,CASSLDPAINTQYF,TGTGCCAGCAGCTTAGATCCGGCGATAAATACGCAGTATTTT
TRBV28,.,medium-sized,TRBJ1-1,CASTFSYQGTEAFF,TGTGCCAGCACCTTTTCTTACCAAGGCACTGAAGCTTTCTTT
TRBV27,.,many,TRBJ2-4,CASSLGRANIQYF,TGTGCCAGCAGTTTAGGCAGGGCGAACATTCAGTACTTC
TRBV6-2/TRBV6-3,TRBD2,many,TRBJ2-7,CAPGRASSYEQYF,TGTGCCCCGGGGAGGGCGAGCTCCTACGAGCAGTACTTC
TRBV9,.,many,TRBJ2-1,CASSAAQYRAFGRYNEQFF,TGTGCCAGCAGCGCCGCTCAATACCGGGCCTTCGGCAGGTACAATGAGCAGTTCTTC
TRBV11-3,.,few,TRBJ1-3,CASSLTWTEESGNTIYF,TGTGCCAGCAGCCTTACGTGGACGGAGGAGTCTGGAAACACCATATATTTT
TRBV5-6,.,many,TRBJ1-3,CASSFGPSSGNTIYF,TGTGCCAGCAGCTTTGGCCCAAGCTCTGGAAACACCATATATTTT
TRBV9,.,many,TRBJ1-1,CASSARAGDGCEAFF,TGTGCCAGCAGCGCTCGAGCTGGGGACGGATGTGAAGCTTTCTTT
TRBV9,TRBD1,medium-sized,TRBJ2-2,CASSVRGQGNPGELFF,TGTGCCAGCAGCGTACGGGGACAGGGTAATCCCGGGGAGCTGTTTTTT
TRBV11-2,TRBD2,many,TRBJ2-1,CASSLGRASGSVEQFF,TGTGCCAGCAGCTTAGGCCGGGCTAGCGGGAGTGTTGAGCAGTTCTTC
TRBV6-5,.,many,TRBJ2-7,CASSYSTQYEQYF,TGTGCCAGCAGTTACTCGACCCAGTACGAGCAGTACTTC
TRBV5-4,TRBD2,many,TRBJ2-3,CASSLMVGGVTDTQYF,TGTGCCAGCAGCTTGATGGTCGGGGGGGTCACAGATACGCAGTATTTT
TRBV6-4,.,many,TRBJ2-7,CASKGYEQYF,TGTGCCAGCAAGGGCTACGAGCAGTACTTC
TRBV21-1,.,many,TRBJ2-5,CASSRGQGSRVGETQYF,TGTGCCAGCAGCAGGGGACAGGGCTCTAGGGTTGGAGAGACCCAGTACTTC
TRBV11-3,.,.,TRBJ2-7,CASSFFLTGSEQYF,TGTGCCAGCAGCTTTTTCCTTACAGGATCCGAGCAGTACTTC
TRBV15,.,medium-sized,TRBJ2-1,CATSRGGSGSYNEQFF,TGTGCCACCAGCAGAGGGGGTAGCGGTTCTTACAATGAGCAGTTCTTC
TRBV6-2/TRBV6-3,.,many,TRBJ2-1,CASSYLQRNEQFF,TGTGCCAGCAGTTACCTACAGCGCAATGAGCAGTTCTTC
TRBV7-3,TRBD1,many,TRBJ2-7,CASSLTGQDEQYF,TGTGCCAGCAGCTTGACAGGGCAGGACGAGCAGTACTTC